These T cell receptor beta chains were read from a single sample in a study of CD8+ T cells in alopecia areata. The protocol was immunoSEQ multiplex PCR, while the TCRdb copy is restricted to in-frame clones and leaves out a portion. The table includes approximately 220,000 clones, roughly two fifths detected once. The sample here was CD4+ T cells sorted from blood, taken at roughly week 30, from a patient treated with tofacitinib. The receptors stem from a human donor with alopecia areata. Both conserved end residues are part of each CDR3. Fields, in order: J gene, D gene, clone size, V gene, CDR3 DNA, CDR3 protein. D genes are given only for firm matches. Not every row has a clone size; where given, it reads once, few, many or a size class.

j_gene: TRBJ1-2
d_gene: TRBD1
abundance: .
v_gene: TRBV30
CDR3nt: TGTGCCTGGAGTACTTACCCTCGGACAGGAGGGCATGGCTACACCTTC
CDR3aa: CAWSTYPRTGGHGYTF

j_gene: TRBJ2-7
d_gene: .
abundance: few
v_gene: TRBV9
CDR3nt: TGTGCCAGCAGCGTAGTAGGGAACAACGAGCAGTACTTC
CDR3aa: CASSVVGNNEQYF

j_gene: TRBJ2-7
d_gene: .
abundance: .
v_gene: TRBV7-9
CDR3nt: TGTGCCAGCAGGCGGGGAAGCTCCTACGAGCAGTACTTC
CDR3aa: CASRRGSSYEQYF

j_gene: TRBJ2-5
d_gene: .
abundance: .
v_gene: TRBV25-1
CDR3nt: TGTGCCAGCAGTGAATGGGGGCTTGAGACCCAGTACTTC
CDR3aa: CASSEWGLETQYF

j_gene: TRBJ2-5
d_gene: TRBD2
abundance: few
v_gene: TRBV5-1
CDR3nt: TGCGCCAGCAGCTTGGGAGGGGAGGGGTCCCAAGAGACCCAGTACTTC
CDR3aa: CASSLGGEGSQETQYF

j_gene: TRBJ2-5
d_gene: .
abundance: few
v_gene: TRBV4-1
CDR3nt: TGCGCCAGCAGCCAAGGGCCCTCCCGGGCCTACAGTCAAGAGACCCAGTACTTC
CDR3aa: CASSQGPSRAYSQETQYF

j_gene: TRBJ2-1
d_gene: .
abundance: many
v_gene: TRBV14
CDR3nt: TGTGCCAGCAGCCAAGATCTAAGGACTCCCCCGTTCTTC
CDR3aa: CASSQDLRTPPFF

j_gene: TRBJ2-6
d_gene: TRBD1
abundance: .
v_gene: TRBV6-1
CDR3nt: TGTGCCAGCAGTGTGGGGACAGGGTCGTCTGGGGCCAACGTCCTGACTTTC
CDR3aa: CASSVGTGSSGANVLTF

j_gene: TRBJ2-1
d_gene: .
abundance: few
v_gene: TRBV7-2
CDR3nt: TGTGCCAGCAGAGCCAGCGTTGGGAGGAATGAGCAGTTCTTC
CDR3aa: CASRASVGRNEQFF

j_gene: TRBJ2-3
d_gene: .
abundance: few
v_gene: TRBV7-2
CDR3nt: TGTGCCAGCAGCTTAGGTTGGGGAACAGATACGCAGTATTTT
CDR3aa: CASSLGWGTDTQYF

j_gene: TRBJ2-3
d_gene: TRBD1
abundance: .
v_gene: TRBV11-2
CDR3nt: TGTGCCAGCAGCTTCCTTAACAGGGGGCACACAGATACGCAGTATTTT
CDR3aa: CASSFLNRGHTDTQYF

j_gene: TRBJ2-7
d_gene: TRBD1
abundance: few
v_gene: TRBV18
CDR3nt: TGTGCCAGCTCGCGGACAGGGTTAGCGAACGAGCAGTACTTC
CDR3aa: CASSRTGLANEQYF

j_gene: TRBJ2-7
d_gene: TRBD2
abundance: few
v_gene: TRBV5-1
CDR3nt: TGCGCCAGCAGCTTGGGGCTAGCGGATAACGAGCAGTACTTC
CDR3aa: CASSLGLADNEQYF

j_gene: TRBJ2-1
d_gene: .
abundance: .
v_gene: TRBV28
CDR3nt: TGTGCCAGCAGTTTAAGGGCAGGATTAGCGTACAATGAGCAGTTCTTC
CDR3aa: CASSLRAGLAYNEQFF

j_gene: TRBJ2-7
d_gene: .
abundance: .
v_gene: TRBV6-1
CDR3nt: TGTGCCAGCGGACGACCTCCCTCCTACGAGCAGTACTTC
CDR3aa: CASGRPPSYEQYF

j_gene: TRBJ1-4
d_gene: TRBD1
abundance: .
v_gene: TRBV6-5
CDR3nt: TGTGCCAGCAGTTCCCCAGGGGGGAATGAAAAACTGTTTTTT
CDR3aa: CASSSPGGNEKLFF

j_gene: TRBJ1-5
d_gene: .
abundance: once
v_gene: TRBV7-3
CDR3nt: TGTGCCAGCAGCTTAAACCCCAGATATCAGCCCCAGCATTTT
CDR3aa: CASSLNPRYQPQHF

j_gene: TRBJ2-1
d_gene: .
abundance: .
v_gene: TRBV30
CDR3nt: TGTGCCTGCCCTGACCTGGGCGGGAACTACAATGAGCAGTTCTTC
CDR3aa: CACPDLGGNYNEQFF

j_gene: TRBJ1-1
d_gene: .
abundance: .
v_gene: TRBV25-1
CDR3nt: TGTGCCAGCAGTACCCCGGGATTTTCAGAAGCTTTCTTT
CDR3aa: CASSTPGFSEAFF

j_gene: TRBJ1-2
d_gene: .
abundance: few
v_gene: TRBV4-2
CDR3nt: TGTGCCAGCAGCCAAGACATGGGGGGCTATGGCTACACCTTC
CDR3aa: CASSQDMGGYGYTF

j_gene: TRBJ1-1
d_gene: .
abundance: .
v_gene: TRBV27
CDR3nt: TGTGCCAGCAGTTTATCGATTGACATGAACACTGAAGCTTTCTTT
CDR3aa: CASSLSIDMNTEAFF

j_gene: TRBJ1-1
d_gene: TRBD1
abundance: few
v_gene: TRBV7-9
CDR3nt: TGTGCCAGCAGACAGGGGCAGGGTGAAGCTTTCTTT
CDR3aa: CASRQGQGEAFF

j_gene: TRBJ1-2
d_gene: .
abundance: .
v_gene: TRBV5-1
CDR3nt: TGCGCCAGCAGCGAAAGGACCGTCGGGGGCTACACCTTC
CDR3aa: CASSERTVGGYTF

j_gene: TRBJ2-6
d_gene: .
abundance: .
v_gene: TRBV30
CDR3nt: TGTGCCTGGAGTGGAACCATGGCGGGCTCTGGGGCCAACGTCCTGACTTTC
CDR3aa: CAWSGTMAGSGANVLTF

j_gene: TRBJ2-1
d_gene: TRBD2
abundance: .
v_gene: TRBV5-1
CDR3nt: TGCGCCAGCAGCCCAACTAGCGGGAGGGCCGTGGATGAGCAGTTCTTC
CDR3aa: CASSPTSGRAVDEQFF

j_gene: TRBJ2-6
d_gene: .
abundance: .
v_gene: TRBV5-1
CDR3nt: TGCGCCAGCGCCTTAAGGCCATTGTCTGGGGCCAACGTCCTGACTTTC
CDR3aa: CASALRPLSGANVLTF

j_gene: TRBJ1-6
d_gene: .
abundance: once
v_gene: TRBV18
CDR3nt: TGTGCCAGCTCACCACCCATGGGCAGGGAAATTTCACCCCTCCACTTT
CDR3aa: CASSPPMGREISPLHF

j_gene: TRBJ1-4
d_gene: TRBD1
abundance: few
v_gene: TRBV30
CDR3nt: TGTGCCTGGAAACCTTGGACAGGGTCTCGGGAAAAACTGTTTTTT
CDR3aa: CAWKPWTGSREKLFF

j_gene: TRBJ2-1
d_gene: .
abundance: .
v_gene: TRBV30
CDR3nt: TGTGCCTGGAGTGGACAGTACAATGAGCAGTTCTTC
CDR3aa: CAWSGQYNEQFF

j_gene: TRBJ2-3
d_gene: TRBD2
abundance: .
v_gene: TRBV2
CDR3nt: TGTGCCAGCAGTGCGGTCCAGGGTGGGGGGGAGACAGATACGCAGTATTTT
CDR3aa: CASSAVQGGGETDTQYF

j_gene: TRBJ1-2
d_gene: .
abundance: few
v_gene: TRBV5-4
CDR3nt: TGTGCCAGCAGCTTGGACAGGGTCTATGGCTACACCTTC
CDR3aa: CASSLDRVYGYTF

j_gene: TRBJ2-7
d_gene: TRBD1
abundance: .
v_gene: TRBV5-1
CDR3nt: TGCGCCAGCAGCCGTTCACAGGGGGCCTCCTACGAGCAGTACTTC
CDR3aa: CASSRSQGASYEQYF

j_gene: TRBJ1-3
d_gene: .
abundance: .
v_gene: TRBV30
CDR3nt: TGTGCCGCGGGGCAGGGACCTGGAAACACCATATATTTT
CDR3aa: CAAGQGPGNTIYF

j_gene: TRBJ1-1
d_gene: .
abundance: few
v_gene: TRBV7-9
CDR3nt: TGTGCCAGCAGACGAGCGGAGGGGAACACTGAAGCTTTCTTT
CDR3aa: CASRRAEGNTEAFF

j_gene: TRBJ2-1
d_gene: TRBD2
abundance: few
v_gene: TRBV4-2
CDR3nt: TGTGCCAGCAGCCAACCCACGGGACTAGTGAATGAGCAGTTCTTC
CDR3aa: CASSQPTGLVNEQFF

j_gene: TRBJ2-3
d_gene: .
abundance: .
v_gene: TRBV4-2
CDR3nt: TGTGCCAGCAGCCCCGGCGAAACGCAGTATTTT
CDR3aa: CASSPGETQYF

j_gene: TRBJ2-1
d_gene: TRBD2
abundance: .
v_gene: TRBV13
CDR3nt: TGTGCCAGCAGCCAAGGACTAGCGGTTAACAATGAGCAGTTCTTC
CDR3aa: CASSQGLAVNNEQFF

j_gene: TRBJ1-2
d_gene: TRBD1
abundance: .
v_gene: TRBV6-5
CDR3nt: TGTGCCAGCACCCCAGGGGGTGGGTATGGCTACACCTTC
CDR3aa: CASTPGGGYGYTF

j_gene: TRBJ2-4
d_gene: TRBD1
abundance: few
v_gene: TRBV6-1
CDR3nt: TGTGCCAGCAGTGAAGCCGGGACAGGCAAAAACATTCAGTACTTC
CDR3aa: CASSEAGTGKNIQYF

j_gene: TRBJ2-7
d_gene: TRBD2
abundance: .
v_gene: TRBV5-1
CDR3nt: TGCGCCAGCAGCCAAAATAGCGGGAGAAGAAACGAGCAGTACTTC
CDR3aa: CASSQNSGRRNEQYF

j_gene: TRBJ2-7
d_gene: .
abundance: many
v_gene: TRBV7-9
CDR3nt: TGTGCCAGCAGCTTAGGTTTGGACGAGCAGTACTTC
CDR3aa: CASSLGLDEQYF

j_gene: TRBJ2-3
d_gene: .
abundance: .
v_gene: TRBV11-2
CDR3nt: TGTGCCAGCAGCTTACTGTGGAATCCGGACACAGATACGCAGTATTTT
CDR3aa: CASSLLWNPDTDTQYF

j_gene: TRBJ2-7
d_gene: .
abundance: .
v_gene: TRBV7-3
CDR3nt: TGTGCCAGCAGCTTAAACAAGGCCCCGATCTACGAGCAGTACTTC
CDR3aa: CASSLNKAPIYEQYF

j_gene: TRBJ1-6
d_gene: .
abundance: once
v_gene: TRBV6-5
CDR3nt: TGTGCCAGCAGTTACGGGGGGGTTGATTCACCCCTCCACTTT
CDR3aa: CASSYGGVDSPLHF

j_gene: TRBJ1-6
d_gene: .
abundance: .
v_gene: TRBV6-1
CDR3nt: TGTGCCAGCAGTGAACGTCACCCGAGGAATAATTCACCCCTCCACTTT
CDR3aa: CASSERHPRNNSPLHF

j_gene: TRBJ2-5
d_gene: TRBD1
abundance: .
v_gene: TRBV29-1
CDR3nt: TGCAGCGTTGGGGGGACAGGGCGGGAGACCCAGTACTTC
CDR3aa: CSVGGTGRETQYF

j_gene: TRBJ2-7
d_gene: .
abundance: .
v_gene: TRBV18
CDR3nt: TGTGCCAGCTCACCACCAATGGGGGCGGGCGAGCAGTACTTC
CDR3aa: CASSPPMGAGEQYF

j_gene: TRBJ2-7
d_gene: TRBD1
abundance: few
v_gene: TRBV2
CDR3nt: TGTGCCAGCAGCGACGGACAGGCTGTTGCCTACGAGCAGTACTTC
CDR3aa: CASSDGQAVAYEQYF

j_gene: TRBJ1-2
d_gene: .
abundance: few
v_gene: TRBV6-5
CDR3nt: TGTGCCAGCAGTTACTCGACGGGGGCGCGAGGCTACACCTTC
CDR3aa: CASSYSTGARGYTF